The 6 T cell receptor beta chains listed next were all sequenced from one sample in a study of blood T cell repertoires in COVID-19. The table came from immunoSEQ multiplex PCR; TCRdb's copy has only in-frame clones and leaves some out. The profile shows about 270,000 clones, approximately 80% of them singletons. Sequenced material: peripheral blood. Receptors were obtained from a human donor in a cohort sampled during active COVID-19.

In DNA, the CDR3 is TGTGCCAGCAGTTTATCGGCGTCTAGCGGGATTGAGCAGTTCTTC. Protein sequence: CASSLSASSGIEQFF. The chain employs TRBV27 and TRBJ2-1, with 9 bases aligning to TRBD2. The CDR3 totals 15 residues. Germline values: CDR1 MNHEY, CDR2 SMNVEV (reference sequence). Trimming removed 0 bases from V and 9 bases from J; junction bases left unmatched: 6.

V usage is TRBV7-3 and J usage is TRBJ2-1; TRBD2 agrees at 9 bases. This CDR3 has 15 amino acids. CDR1 and CDR2 (germline): SGHTA, FQGTGA. J gave up 6 bases and V 5 bases, and 8 bases lay outside the gene matches. The CDR3 here is CASSGASGISNEQFF. CDR3 nucleotide sequence: TGTGCCAGCAGCGGAGCTAGCGGGATTTCCAATGAGCAGTTCTTC.

The gene calls are TRBV28 and TRBJ2-4; unclear D gene. Looked up from germline, CDR1 is MDHEN and CDR2 is SYDVKM. Between the trimmed V and J ends, which lost 7 bases and 7 bases, there was a span of 14 bases. This CDR3 has 13 amino acids. CDR3 protein: CASTGGIDNIQYF. CDR3 in DNA: TGTGCCAGCACCGGCGGTATTGATAACATTCAGTACTTC.

This chain uses TRBV7-2 with TRBJ1-2; 10 bases match TRBD1. The germline V gene encodes CDR1 SGHTA and CDR2 FQGNSA. V gave up 0 bases and J gave up 8 bases; unmatched junction bases: 9. The CDR3 has 16 amino acids. This CDR3 is CASSLAVTGGLGGYTF. The CDR3 nucleotides read TGTGCCAGCAGCTTAGCCGTGACAGGGGGCTTGGGAGGCTACACCTTC.

The rearrangement links TRBV5-6 to TRBJ2-7; D is perhaps TRBD2 (6 bases). Trimming removed 4 bases from V and 3 bases from J, with 20 bases in between. CDR1 is SGHDT and CDR2 is YYEEEE in the germline V gene. CDR3 length: 16 amino acids. The CDR3 bases are TGTGCCAGCAGCCAAAGATACGGCGGGACTTACTACGAGCAGTACTTC. It translates to CASSQRYGGTYYEQYF.

The chain joins TRBV6-1 to TRBJ1-1, with a weak D call TRBD1 (5 bases). Trimming removed 4 bases from V and 0 bases from J, with 15 bases in between. Germline V lookup: CDR1 MNHNS, CDR2 SASEGT. The CDR3 loop spans 16 amino acids. The CDR3 DNA reads as TGTGCCAGCAGTGTGCTTCCGACAGTGATGAACACTGAAGCTTTCTTT. As protein: CASSVLPTVMNTEAFF.